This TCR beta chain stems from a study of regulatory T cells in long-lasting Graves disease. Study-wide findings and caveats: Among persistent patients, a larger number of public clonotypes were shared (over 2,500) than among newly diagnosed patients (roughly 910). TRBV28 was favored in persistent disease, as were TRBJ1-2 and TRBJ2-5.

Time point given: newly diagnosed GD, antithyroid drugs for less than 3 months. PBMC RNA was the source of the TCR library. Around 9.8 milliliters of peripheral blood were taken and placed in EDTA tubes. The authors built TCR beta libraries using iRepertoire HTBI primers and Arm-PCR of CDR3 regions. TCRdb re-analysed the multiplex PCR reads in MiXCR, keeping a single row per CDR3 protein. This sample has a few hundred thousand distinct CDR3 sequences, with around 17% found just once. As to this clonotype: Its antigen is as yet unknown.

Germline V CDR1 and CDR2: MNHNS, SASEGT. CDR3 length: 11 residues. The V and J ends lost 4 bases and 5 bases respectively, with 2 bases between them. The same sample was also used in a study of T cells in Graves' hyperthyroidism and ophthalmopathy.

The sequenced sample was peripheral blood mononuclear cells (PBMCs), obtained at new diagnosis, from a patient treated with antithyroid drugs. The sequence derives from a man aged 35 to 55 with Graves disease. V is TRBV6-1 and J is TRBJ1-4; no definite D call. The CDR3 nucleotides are TGTGCCAGCAGTGGAAATGAAAAACTGTTTTTT. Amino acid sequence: CASSGNEKLFF.